A selection of T cell receptor beta chains follows, all from one sample in a study of T cell changes during pregnancy in multiple sclerosis. Using immunoSEQ multiplex PCR, the repertoire was profiled, and TCRdb retains in-frame clones only, with some absent. This sample has tens of thousands of clones, with 91% found just once. The sample in question was peripheral blood, obtained before pregnancy. These receptor sequences come from a female donor with multiple sclerosis, enrolled in a pregnancy study. Both conserved end residues are part of each CDR3. D genes are given only for firm matches. Clone size is shown for a subset of rows, as once, few, many or a class of expanded clone.

D gene	clone size	V gene	J gene	CDR3 DNA	CDR3 protein
.	once	TRBV7-3	TRBJ1-1	TGTGCCAGCAGACAGGATGGCAACACTGAAGCTTTCTTT	CASRQDGNTEAFF
.	few	TRBV4-2	TRBJ1-1	TGTGCCAGCAGCCAAGATGTTGGCAGCGGGGGCACTGAAGCTTTCTTT	CASSQDVGSGGTEAFF
.	.	TRBV7-9	TRBJ2-7	TGTGCCAGCAGCTTGTTGGAGGGATACGAGCAGTACTTC	CASSLLEGYEQYF
.	.	TRBV7-6	TRBJ2-1	TGTGCCAGCAGCTTCGAGGTCCATGAGCAGTTCTTC	CASSFEVHEQFF
.	.	TRBV9	TRBJ1-3	TGTGCCAGCAGCGGACTACAGGGTTCAGGAAACACCATATATTTT	CASSGLQGSGNTIYF
.	.	TRBV5-1	TRBJ2-3	TGCGCCAGCAGCTCGAGTAGCGAGATCACAGATACGCAGTATTTT	CASSSSSEITDTQYF
.	.	TRBV18	TRBJ1-3	TGTGCCAGCTCACCAGATCTCGCAGGCTTTCTTGGAAACACCATATATTTT	CASSPDLAGFLGNTIYF
.	.	TRBV11-2	TRBJ2-7	TGTGCCAGCAGCTTAGAAGGGACTGGTATCTACGAGCAGTACTTC	CASSLEGTGIYEQYF
.	.	TRBV6-5	TRBJ2-5	TGTGCCAGCAGTTACGTGGGGGGAGAGACCCAGTACTTC	CASSYVGGETQYF
TRBD2	.	TRBV7-9	TRBJ2-1	TGTGCCAGCAGCTCCGGACTAGCGGCTGGGGGGGGCTCCTACAATGAGCAGTTCTTC	CASSSGLAAGGGSYNEQFF
.	.	TRBV19	TRBJ2-1	TGTGCCAGTAGTATAGGAGACAGCAATGCCTACAATGAGCAGTTCTTC	CASSIGDSNAYNEQFF